This T cell receptor beta chain was recorded in a study of post-analysis software for immune sequencing data. Notes on the study in general: People with multiple sclerosis had a significantly lower normalized Chao1 diversity than controls did. About 5 TRBV segments (TRBV5-6, TRBV5-1 and TRBV20-1 among them) occurred more frequently in patients than in controls.

A remark on this clonotype: What it recognizes is unknown.

Deletions cut 0 bases from V and 11 bases from J, with 8 bases between. The CDR3 covers 11 residues. Germline CDR1 reads SGHRS; CDR2 reads YFSETQ. Carried by the TCR beta cDNA libraries were unique molecular identifiers. TCRdb re-analysed the PCR reads in MiXCR, keeping a single row per CDR3 protein. The sample yields a few hundred thousand distinct CDR3 sequences, roughly 34% seen once. The receptor comes from a girl aged 2-17 years with multiple sclerosis. Material: blood. This chain links TRBV5-1 with TRBJ1-1; D gene ambiguous. In DNA form, the CDR3 reads TGCGCCAGCAGCTTGGACGAACGGGCTTTCTTT. Its translation: CASSLDERAFF. The full variable domain, completed using reference TRBV5-1 and TRBJ1-1, is KAGVTQTPRYLIKTRGQQVTLSCSPISGHRSVSWYQQTPGQGLQFLFEYFSETQRNKGNFPGRFSGRQFSNSRSEMNVSTLELGDSALYLCASSLDERAFFGQGTRLTVV.